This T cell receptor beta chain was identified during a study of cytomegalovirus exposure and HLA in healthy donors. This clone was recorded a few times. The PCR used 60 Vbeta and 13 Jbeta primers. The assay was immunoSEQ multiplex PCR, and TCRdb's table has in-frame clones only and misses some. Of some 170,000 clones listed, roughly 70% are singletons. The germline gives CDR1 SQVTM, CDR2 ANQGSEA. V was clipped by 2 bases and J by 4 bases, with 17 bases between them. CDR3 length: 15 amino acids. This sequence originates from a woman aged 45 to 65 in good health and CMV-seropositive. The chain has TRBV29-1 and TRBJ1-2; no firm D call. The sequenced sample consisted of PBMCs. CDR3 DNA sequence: TGCAGCGTTGAATTCTACGGGGAGTTAGCCTATGGCTACACCTTC. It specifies CSVEFYGELAYGYTF. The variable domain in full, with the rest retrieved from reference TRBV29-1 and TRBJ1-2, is SAVISQKPSRDICQRGTSLTIQCQVDSQVTMMFWYRQQPGQSLTLIATANQGSEATYESGFVIDKFPISRPNLTFSTLTVSNMSPEDSSIYLCSVEFYGELAYGYTFGSGTRLTVV.